This TCR beta chain is drawn from a study of beta chain features in type 1 diabetes. Study results and caveats: Shortening of TCRB CDR3s, moderate but significant, appeared in all four CD4+ subsets of Type 1 diabetes patients.

One heparinised blood draw averaging about 110 mL was given by each donor. In its sample, this clone was seen a few times. As yet, its antigen is unknown. Reverse transcription of all isolated RNA meant that expressed TCRB transcripts were sequenced. Mean read depth for naive, central memory and regulatory T cell samples was some 3.8 million reads. TCRdb keeps only in-frame clones here, not all; method: immunoSEQ multiplex PCR. The sample lists 600,000 or so clones; about an eighth were seen once. The CDR3 has 17 residues. Germline CDR1 and CDR2: SGHVS and FNYEAQ. The V end was cut by 0 bases, the J end by 4 bases, with 17 bases between.

Sample: naive CD4+ T cells from blood. The genes are TRBV7-6 and TRBJ2-3; D is uncertain. The receptor comes from a young man with type 1 diabetes. In DNA form, the CDR3 reads TGTGCCAGCAGCTTAGCCCTGTACGGGTTGGGCGCAGATACGCAGTATTTT. Protein sequence: CASSLALYGLGADTQYF.